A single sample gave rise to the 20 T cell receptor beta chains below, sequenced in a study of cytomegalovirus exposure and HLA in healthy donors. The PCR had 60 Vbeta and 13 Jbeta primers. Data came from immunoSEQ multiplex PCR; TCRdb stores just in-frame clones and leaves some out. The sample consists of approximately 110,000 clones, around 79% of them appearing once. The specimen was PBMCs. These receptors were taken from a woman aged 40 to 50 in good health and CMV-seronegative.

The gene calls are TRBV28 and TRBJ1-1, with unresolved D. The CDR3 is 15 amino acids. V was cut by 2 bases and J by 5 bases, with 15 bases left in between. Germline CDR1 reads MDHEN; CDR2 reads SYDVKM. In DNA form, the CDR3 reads TGTGCCAGCAGTTTAAGTCGGAAGTGGCGGACTGAAGCTTTCTTT. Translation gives CASSLSRKWRTEAFF.

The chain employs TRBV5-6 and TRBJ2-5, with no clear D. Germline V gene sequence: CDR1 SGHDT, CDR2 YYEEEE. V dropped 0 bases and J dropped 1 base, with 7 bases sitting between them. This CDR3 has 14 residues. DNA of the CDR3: TGTGCCAGCAGCTTGGGGAGCTTCCAAGAGACCCAGTACTTC. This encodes CASSLGSFQETQYF. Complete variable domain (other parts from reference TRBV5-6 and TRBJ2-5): DAGVTQSPTHLIKTRGQQVTLRCSPKSGHDTVSWYQQALGQGPQFIFQYYEEEERQRGNFPDRFSGHQFPNYSSELNVNALLLGDSALYLCASSLGSFQETQYFGPGTRLLVL.

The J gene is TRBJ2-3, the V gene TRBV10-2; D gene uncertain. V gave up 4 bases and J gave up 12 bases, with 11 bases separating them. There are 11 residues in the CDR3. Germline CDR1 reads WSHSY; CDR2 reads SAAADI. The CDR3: CASSGSLPQYF. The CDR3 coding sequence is TGCGCCAGCAGTGGGTCCCTCCCCCAGTATTTT.

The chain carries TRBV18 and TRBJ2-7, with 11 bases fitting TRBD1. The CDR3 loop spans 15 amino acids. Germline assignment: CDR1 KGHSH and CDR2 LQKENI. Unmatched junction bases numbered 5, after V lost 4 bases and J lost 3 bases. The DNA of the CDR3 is TGTGCCAGCTCACGGGGAGGGACAGGGGGCTACGAGCAGTACTTC. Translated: CASSRGGTGGYEQYF.

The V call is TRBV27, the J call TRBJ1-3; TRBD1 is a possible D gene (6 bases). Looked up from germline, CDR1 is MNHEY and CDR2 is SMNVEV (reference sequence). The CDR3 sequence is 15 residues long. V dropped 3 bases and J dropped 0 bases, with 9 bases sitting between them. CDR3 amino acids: CASSLAGVSGNTIYF. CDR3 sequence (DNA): TGTGCCAGCAGTTTGGCAGGGGTCTCTGGAAACACCATATATTTT.

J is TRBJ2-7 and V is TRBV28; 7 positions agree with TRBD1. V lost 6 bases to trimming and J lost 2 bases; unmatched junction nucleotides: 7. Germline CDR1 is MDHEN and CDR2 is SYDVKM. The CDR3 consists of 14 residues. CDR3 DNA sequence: TGTGCCAGCAGGGGAACGGGACAGACCTACGAGCAGTACTTC. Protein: CASRGTGQTYEQYF.

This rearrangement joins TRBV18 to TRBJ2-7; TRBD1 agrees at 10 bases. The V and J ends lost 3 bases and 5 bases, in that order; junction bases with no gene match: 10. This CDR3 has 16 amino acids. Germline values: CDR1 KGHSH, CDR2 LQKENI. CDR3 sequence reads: CASSPPAGQGSDEQYF. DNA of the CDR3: TGTGCCAGCTCACCCCCAGCGGGACAGGGGAGCGACGAGCAGTACTTC. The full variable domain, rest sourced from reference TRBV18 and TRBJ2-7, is NAGVMQNPRHLVRRRGQEARLRCSPMKGHSHVYWYRQLPEEGLKFMVYLQKENIIDESGMPKERFSAEFPKEGPSILRIQQVVRGDSAAYFCASSPPAGQGSDEQYFGPGTRLTVT.

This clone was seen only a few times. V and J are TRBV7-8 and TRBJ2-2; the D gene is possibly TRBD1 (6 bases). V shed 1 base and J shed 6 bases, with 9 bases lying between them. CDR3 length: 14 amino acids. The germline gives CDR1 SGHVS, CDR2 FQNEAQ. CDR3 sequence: CASSLDRVAGELFF. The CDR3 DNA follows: TGTGCCAGCAGCTTAGACAGGGTCGCCGGGGAGCTGTTTTTT.

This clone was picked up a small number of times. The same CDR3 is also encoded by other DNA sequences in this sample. CDR3 region: CASSDSSGGTDTQYF. In nucleotides, the CDR3 is TGTGCCAGCAGTGACTCTAGCGGGGGCACAGATACGCAGTATTTT. This chain uses TRBV6-4 with TRBJ2-3, with 8 bases fitting TRBD2. Germline-derived CDR1 and CDR2 are MRHNA and SNTAGT. The CDR3 spans 15 residues. V lost 0 bases and J lost 1; bases outside the gene matches: 0.

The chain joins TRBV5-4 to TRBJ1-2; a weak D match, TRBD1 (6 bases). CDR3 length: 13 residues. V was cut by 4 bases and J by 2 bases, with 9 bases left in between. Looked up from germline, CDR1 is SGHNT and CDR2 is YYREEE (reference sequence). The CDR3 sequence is CASSQQGNYGYTF. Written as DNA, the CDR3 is TGTGCCAGCAGCCAGCAGGGGAACTATGGCTACACCTTC.

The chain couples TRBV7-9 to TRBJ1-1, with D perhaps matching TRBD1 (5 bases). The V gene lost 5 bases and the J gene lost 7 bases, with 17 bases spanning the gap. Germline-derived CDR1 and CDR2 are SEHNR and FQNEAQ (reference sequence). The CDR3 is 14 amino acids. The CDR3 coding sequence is TGTGCCAGCAGCCGACCCCGACAGACGCATGAAGCTTTCTTT. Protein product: CASSRPRQTHEAFF.

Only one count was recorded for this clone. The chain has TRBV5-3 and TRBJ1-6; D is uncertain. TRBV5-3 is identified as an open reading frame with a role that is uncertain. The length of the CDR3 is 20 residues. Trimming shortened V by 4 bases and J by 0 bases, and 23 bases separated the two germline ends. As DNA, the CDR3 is TGTGCCAGAAGCCGACCAAGACGGGGAAACTCGAGCTCCTATAATTCACCCCTCCACTTT. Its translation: CARSRPRRGNSSSYNSPLHF.

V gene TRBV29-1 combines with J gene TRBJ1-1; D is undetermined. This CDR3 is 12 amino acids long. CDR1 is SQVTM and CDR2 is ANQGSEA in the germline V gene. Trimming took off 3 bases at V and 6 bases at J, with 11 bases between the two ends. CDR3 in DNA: TGCAGCGTTGACGAGGGTATCTCTGAAGCTTTCTTT. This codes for CSVDEGISEAFF.

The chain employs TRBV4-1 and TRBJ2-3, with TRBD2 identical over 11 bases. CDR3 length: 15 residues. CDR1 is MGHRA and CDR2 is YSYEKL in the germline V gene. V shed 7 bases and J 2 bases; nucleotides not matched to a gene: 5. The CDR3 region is CASMRLAGITDTQYF. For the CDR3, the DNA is TGCGCCAGCATGCGACTAGCGGGGATCACAGATACGCAGTATTTT.

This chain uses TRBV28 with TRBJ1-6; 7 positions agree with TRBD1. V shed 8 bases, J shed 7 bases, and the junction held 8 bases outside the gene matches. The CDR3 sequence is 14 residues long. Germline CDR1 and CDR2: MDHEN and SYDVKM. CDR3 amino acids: CASLTTGTNSPLHF. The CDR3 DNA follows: TGTGCCAGCCTAACGACAGGGACGAATTCACCCCTCCACTTT.

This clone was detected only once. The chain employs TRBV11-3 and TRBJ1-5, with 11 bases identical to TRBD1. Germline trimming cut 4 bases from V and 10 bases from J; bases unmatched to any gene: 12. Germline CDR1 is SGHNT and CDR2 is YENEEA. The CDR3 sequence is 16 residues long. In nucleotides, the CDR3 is TGTGCCAGCAGCTACCGGGACAGGGGGTCCCCTCAACCCCAGCATTTT. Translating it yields CASSYRDRGSPQPQHF.

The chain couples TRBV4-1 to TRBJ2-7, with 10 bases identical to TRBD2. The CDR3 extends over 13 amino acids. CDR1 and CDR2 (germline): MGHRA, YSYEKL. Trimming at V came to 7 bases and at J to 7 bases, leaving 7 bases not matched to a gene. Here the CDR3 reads CASKASGSGEQYF. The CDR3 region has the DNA TGCGCCAGCAAGGCTAGCGGGAGTGGGGAGCAGTACTTC.

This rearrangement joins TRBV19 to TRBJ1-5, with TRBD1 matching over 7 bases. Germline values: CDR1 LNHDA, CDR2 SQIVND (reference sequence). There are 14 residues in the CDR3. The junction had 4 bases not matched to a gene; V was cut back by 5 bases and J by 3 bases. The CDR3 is CASSPGTDNQPQHF. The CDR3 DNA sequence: TGTGCCAGTAGTCCCGGGACAGACAATCAGCCCCAGCATTTT. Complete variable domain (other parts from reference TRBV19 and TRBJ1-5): DGGITQSPKYLFRKEGQNVTLSCEQNLNHDAMYWYRQDPGQGLRLIYYSQIVNDFQKGDIAEGYSVSREKKESFPLTVTSAQKNPTAFYLCASSPGTDNQPQHFGDGTRLSIL.

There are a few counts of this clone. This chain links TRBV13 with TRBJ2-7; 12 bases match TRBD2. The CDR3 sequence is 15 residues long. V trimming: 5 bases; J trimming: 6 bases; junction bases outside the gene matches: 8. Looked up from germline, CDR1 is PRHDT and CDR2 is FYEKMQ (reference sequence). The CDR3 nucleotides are TGTGCCAGCAGCCCCGCTAGCGGGAGGGCCTCCGAGCAGTACTTC. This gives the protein CASSPASGRASEQYF. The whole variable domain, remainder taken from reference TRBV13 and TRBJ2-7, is AAGVIQSPRHLIKEKRETATLKCYPIPRHDTVYWYQQGPGQDPQFLISFYEKMQSDKGSIPDRFSAQQFSDYHSELNMSSLELGDSALYFCASSPASGRASEQYFGPGTRLTVT.

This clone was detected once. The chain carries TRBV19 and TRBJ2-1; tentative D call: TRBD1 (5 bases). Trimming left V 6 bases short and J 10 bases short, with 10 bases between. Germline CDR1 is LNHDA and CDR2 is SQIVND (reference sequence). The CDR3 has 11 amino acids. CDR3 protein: CASRQGWEQFF. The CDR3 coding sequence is TGTGCCAGTAGGCAGGGATGGGAGCAGTTCTTC.